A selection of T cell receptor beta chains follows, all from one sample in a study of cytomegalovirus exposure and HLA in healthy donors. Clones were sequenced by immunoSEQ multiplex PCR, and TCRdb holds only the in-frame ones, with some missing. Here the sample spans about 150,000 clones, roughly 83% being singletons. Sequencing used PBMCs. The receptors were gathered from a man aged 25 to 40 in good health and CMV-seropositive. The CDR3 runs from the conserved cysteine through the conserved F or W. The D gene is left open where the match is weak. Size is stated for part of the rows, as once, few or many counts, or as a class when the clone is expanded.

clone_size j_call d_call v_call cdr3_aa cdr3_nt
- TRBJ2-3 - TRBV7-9 CASSPSTGYSTDTQYF TGTGCCAGCAGCCCCAGTACAGGGTATAGCACAGATACGCAGTATTTT
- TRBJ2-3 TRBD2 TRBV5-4 CASSQRLAGADTDTQYF TGTGCCAGCAGTCAGAGACTAGCGGGAGCTGATACAGATACGCAGTATTTT
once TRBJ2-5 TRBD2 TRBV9 CASSSGTSVGQTQYF TGTGCCAGCAGCTCCGGGACTAGCGTAGGTCAGACCCAGTACTTC
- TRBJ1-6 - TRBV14 CASSQVNSPLHF TGTGCCAGCAGCCAAGTAAATTCACCCCTCCACTTT
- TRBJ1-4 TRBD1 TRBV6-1 CASSRDRVTNEKLFF TGTGCCAGCAGTAGAGACAGGGTGACTAATGAAAAACTGTTTTTT
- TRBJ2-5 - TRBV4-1 CASSQVVYQETQYF TGCGCCAGCAGCCAAGTAGTCTACCAAGAGACCCAGTACTTC
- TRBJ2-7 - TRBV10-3 CAISGRELGYEQYF TGTGCCATCAGTGGCCGGGAGTTAGGCTACGAGCAGTACTTC
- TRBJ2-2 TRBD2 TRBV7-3 CASSSGLVTGELFF TGTGCCAGCAGCTCCGGACTAGTCACCGGGGAGCTGTTTTTT
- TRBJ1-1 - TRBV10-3 CAISDDWNTEAFF TGTGCCATCAGTGACGACTGGAACACTGAAGCTTTCTTT
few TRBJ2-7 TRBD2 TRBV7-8 CASSSPAGVSEQYF TGTGCCAGCAGCTCCCCGGCGGGAGTCAGCGAGCAGTACTTC
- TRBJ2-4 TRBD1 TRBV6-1 CASSEAPTVGQGTYKNIQYF TGTGCCAGCAGTGAAGCGCCCACGGTGGGACAGGGGACGTACAAAAACATTCAGTACTTC
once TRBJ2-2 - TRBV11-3 CASSLSGQNTGELFF TGTGCCAGCAGCTTAAGCGGGCAGAACACCGGGGAGCTGTTTTTT
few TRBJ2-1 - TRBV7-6 CASSGVSSYNEQFF TGTGCCAGCAGCGGTGTTAGCTCCTACAATGAGCAGTTCTTC
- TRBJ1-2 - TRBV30 CACESYGYTF TGTGCCTGCGAGTCATATGGCTACACCTTC
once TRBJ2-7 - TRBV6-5 CASSPERQNYYEQYF TGTGCCAGCAGTCCCGAGAGACAGAACTACTACGAGCAGTACTTC
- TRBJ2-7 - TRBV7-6 CASSLGGATVYEQYF TGTGCCAGCAGCTTAGGGGGAGCCACAGTCTACGAGCAGTACTTC
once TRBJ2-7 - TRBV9 CASSAQAFGGSYEQYF TGTGCCAGCAGCGCCCAGGCGTTTGGGGGGTCCTACGAGCAGTACTTC
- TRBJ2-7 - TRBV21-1 CASSARGAREEQYF TGTGCCAGCAGCGCCCGTGGGGCCAGGGAAGAGCAGTACTTC
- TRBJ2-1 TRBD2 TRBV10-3 CAISETTSGTYNEQFF TGTGCCATCAGTGAGACGACTAGCGGTACGTACAATGAGCAGTTCTTC
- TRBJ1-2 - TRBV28 CASQEDTYYGYTF TGTGCCAGCCAAGAGGACACCTACTATGGCTACACCTTC
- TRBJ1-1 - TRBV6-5 CASSYGGAKPEAFF TGTGCCAGCAGTTATGGCGGGGCAAAACCTGAAGCTTTCTTT
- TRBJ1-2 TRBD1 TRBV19 CASRRDRSSKNYGYTF TGTGCCAGTAGGAGGGACAGGAGTTCTAAGAACTATGGCTACACCTTC
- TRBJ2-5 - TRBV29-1 CSVEAAVQETQYF TGCAGCGTTGAAGCAGCGGTACAAGAGACCCAGTACTTC
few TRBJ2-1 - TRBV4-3 CASSLKVRGIYNEQFF TGCGCCAGCAGCCTGAAGGTCAGGGGTATCTACAATGAGCAGTTCTTC
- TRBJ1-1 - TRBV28 CASSSRGGLTRAFF TGTGCCAGCAGTTCCCGCGGGGGGCTGACACGAGCTTTCTTT
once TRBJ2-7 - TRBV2 CASLSPVYEQYF TGTGCCAGCCTGTCCCCCGTCTACGAGCAGTACTTC
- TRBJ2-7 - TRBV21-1 CAIQLGLAGAARRYEQYF TGTGCCATCCAGCTGGGACTAGCGGGAGCCGCCAGAAGGTACGAGCAGTACTTC
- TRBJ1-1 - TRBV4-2 CASSQPPQGMRTEAFF TGTGCCAGCAGCCAGCCCCCCCAGGGCATGCGGACTGAAGCTTTCTTT
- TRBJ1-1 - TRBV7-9 CASSPTGKTEAFF TGTGCCAGCAGTCCCACAGGGAAGACTGAAGCTTTCTTT
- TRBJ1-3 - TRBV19 CASSSGVSSGNTIYF TGTGCCAGTAGCTCAGGGGTAAGCTCTGGAAACACCATATATTTT
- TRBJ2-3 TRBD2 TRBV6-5 CASSSGTRKGTQYF TGTGCCAGCAGCTCCGGGACTAGAAAAGGGACGCAGTATTTT
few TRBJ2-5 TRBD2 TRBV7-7 CASRKGLAGETQYF TGTGCTAGCAGGAAGGGACTAGCGGGAGAGACCCAGTACTTC
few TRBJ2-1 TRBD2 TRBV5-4 CASSLAGGASYNEQFF TGTGCCAGCAGCTTGGCCGGGGGGGCGTCCTACAATGAGCAGTTCTTC
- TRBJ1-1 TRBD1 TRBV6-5 CASSPARQGAEAFF TGTGCCAGCAGTCCAGCTAGACAGGGGGCTGAAGCTTTCTTT
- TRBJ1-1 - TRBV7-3 CASSPRAGGYSEAFF TGTGCCAGCAGCCCCCGGGCGGGGGGCTACTCTGAAGCTTTCTTT
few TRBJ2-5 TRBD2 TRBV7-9 CASSLLRLAGLGHQETQYF TGTGCCAGCAGCTTATTAAGACTAGCGGGATTGGGGCACCAAGAGACCCAGTACTTC
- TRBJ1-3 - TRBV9 CASSPRMASGNTIYF TGTGCCAGCAGCCCCCGTATGGCCTCTGGAAACACCATATATTTT
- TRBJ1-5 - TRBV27 CASSLWGSNSNQPQHF TGTGCCAGCAGTTTATGGGGCAGCAATAGCAATCAGCCCCAGCATTTT
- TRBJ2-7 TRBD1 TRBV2 CASRRTGQAYEQYF TGTGCCAGCAGGCGTACCGGACAGGCCTACGAGCAGTACTTC
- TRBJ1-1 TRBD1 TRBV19 CASNRQGLRTEAFF TGTGCCAGTAACCGACAGGGTTTGAGGACTGAAGCTTTCTTT
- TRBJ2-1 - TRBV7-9 CASSRSGYEQFF TGTGCCAGCAGCCGGAGCGGGTATGAGCAGTTCTTC
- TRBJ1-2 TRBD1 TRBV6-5 CASSYSPGQVNYGYTF TGTGCCAGCAGTTACTCACCGGGACAGGTTAACTATGGCTACACCTTC
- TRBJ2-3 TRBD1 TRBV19 CASSIAGTGQGRDTQYF TGTGCCAGTAGTATAGCCGGCACTGGACAGGGAAGAGATACGCAGTATTTT
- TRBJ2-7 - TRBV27 CASSYGGSSSYEQYF TGTGCCAGCAGTTATGGGGGGAGTAGTTCCTACGAGCAGTACTTC
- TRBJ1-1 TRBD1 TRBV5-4 CASSLGGQSPEAFF TGTGCCAGCAGCTTGGGGGGACAGAGTCCGGAAGCTTTCTTT
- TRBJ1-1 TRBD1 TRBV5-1 CASSLEGTVGTEAFF TGCGCCAGCAGCTTGGAGGGGACAGTAGGAACTGAAGCTTTCTTT
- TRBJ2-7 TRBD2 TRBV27 CASSPSGTVYEQYF TGTGCCAGCAGTCCAAGCGGGACGGTCTACGAGCAGTACTTC
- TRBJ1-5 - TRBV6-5 CASRLEPWSNQPQHF TGTGCCAGCAGACTCGAACCTTGGAGCAATCAGCCCCAGCATTTT
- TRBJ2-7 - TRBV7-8 CASSLQGLSYEQYF TGTGCCAGCAGCTTACAGGGCCTCTCCTACGAGCAGTACTTC
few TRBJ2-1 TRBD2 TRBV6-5 CASSYSITSGKCEQFF TGTGCCAGCAGTTACTCGATCACTAGCGGGAAGTGTGAGCAGTTCTTC
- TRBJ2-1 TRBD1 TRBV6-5 CASSLWTGGNNEQFF TGTGCCAGCAGTTTATGGACAGGGGGCAATAATGAGCAGTTCTTC
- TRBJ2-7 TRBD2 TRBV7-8 CASSLSPTSGGSEQQYF TGTGCCAGCAGCCTTAGTCCGACTAGCGGGGGATCCGAGCAGCAGTACTTC
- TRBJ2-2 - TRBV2 CASSPPRAVVGSGELFF TGTGCCAGCAGCCCTCCCAGGGCGGTCGTCGGATCCGGGGAGCTGTTTTTT
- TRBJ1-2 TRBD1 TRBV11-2 CASGVQGDYGYTF TGTGCCAGCGGGGTGCAGGGGGACTATGGCTACACCTTC
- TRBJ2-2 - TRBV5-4 CASSPAPTGELFF TGTGCCAGCAGCCCAGCGCCCACCGGGGAGCTGTTTTTT
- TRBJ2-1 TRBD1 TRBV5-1 CASSPDREFNEQFF TGCGCCAGCAGCCCGGACAGGGAATTTAATGAGCAGTTCTTC
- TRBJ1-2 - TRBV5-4 CASSSGSPGAGNYGYTF TGTGCCAGCAGCTCGGGGTCCCCCGGAGCGGGTAACTATGGCTACACCTTC
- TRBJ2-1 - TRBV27 CASSLSQYNEQFF TGTGCCAGCAGTTTATCCCAGTACAATGAGCAGTTCTTC
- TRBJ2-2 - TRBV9 CASSELAPPSPGELFF TGTGCCAGCAGCGAGTTGGCACCCCCTAGTCCCGGGGAGCTGTTTTTT